The clone carrying this T cell receptor (beta chain) has ten or more counts. Libraries used 2 million unsorted PBMCs kept frozen in RNAlater. These data come from a study of neurological immune-mediated disorders. Overall study context: The roughly 34 patients with multiple sclerosis comprised roughly 30 relapsing-remitting cases and 3 secondary progressive cases.

TCRdb re-derived calls from the 5' RACE reads in MiXCR, one entry per CDR3 protein. The sample has tens of thousands of distinct CDR3 sequences; 4.5% are singletons. Germline V gene sequence: CDR1 DFQATT, CDR2 SNEGSKA (reference sequence). This CDR3 spans 13 amino acids. The V and J ends lost 1 base and 5 bases, in that order; junction bases with no gene match: 2. This chain joins TRBV20-1 and TRBJ2-7; 10 positions match TRBD1. The TCR originated in a man under 40 with multiple sclerosis. Sequencing was done on a sample of PBMCs. DNA for the CDR3: TGCAGTGCTAGAGGGGACAGGGGCAACGAGCAGTACTTC. It is translated as CSARGDRGNEQYF.